The 15 T cell receptor beta chains presented below share a single source sample, sequenced in a study of identical twins. TCRdb re-analysed the 5' RACE reads in MiXCR, keeping a single row per CDR3 protein. The sample has some 560,000 distinct CDR3 sequences, over 8.5% seen once. This same sample was also part of a study on yellow fever vaccine responses in identical twins.

The sequencing sample was made of PBMCs. The receptors derive from a woman between 18 and 30 years old in good health.

The gene calls are TRBV4-3 and TRBJ1-4; D not resolved. The CDR3 loop spans 14 amino acids. Germline loops: CDR1 LGHNA, CDR2 YSLEER. V lost 4 bases and J 3 bases, leaving 9 bases between the germline ends. The CDR3 bases are TGCGCCAGCAGCCCGGGCAGGCCTAATGAAAAACTGTTTTTT. This translates into CASSPGRPNEKLFF.

This clonotype was recorded many times. The rearrangement joins TRBV28 to TRBJ1-1, with TRBD1 matching 9 bases. The trim removed 5 bases at V and 6 bases at J, leaving 7 bases unmatched. CDR3 length: 14 amino acids. Germline loops: CDR1 MDHEN, CDR2 SYDVKM. The CDR3 bases are TGTGCCAGCAGTAGTGGACAGGGGAGGGCTGAAGCTTTCTTT. This translates into CASSSGQGRAEAFF.

This clonotype was picked up many times. J is TRBJ1-2 and V is TRBV7-9; TRBD1 agrees at 8 bases. The trim removed 0 bases at V and 7 bases at J, leaving 7 bases unmatched. CDR3 size: 15 residues. Germline CDR1 is SEHNR and CDR2 is FQNEAQ (reference sequence). CDR3 protein: CASSLAVTGGAGYTF. CDR3 DNA sequence: TGTGCCAGCAGCTTAGCCGTCACAGGGGGTGCTGGCTACACCTTC. The full variable domain, completed using reference TRBV7-9 and TRBJ1-2, is DTGVSQNPRHKITKRGQNVTFRCDPISEHNRLYWYRQTLGQGPEFLTYFQNEAQLEKSRLLSDRFSAERPKGSFSTLEIQRTEQGDSAMYLCASSLAVTGGAGYTFGSGTRLTVV.

This clonotype has at least ten counts. The chain joins TRBV18 to TRBJ2-5; the D gene could be TRBD1 or TRBD2 (5 bases each). Germline-derived CDR1 and CDR2 are KGHSH and LQKENI. Between the trimmed V and J ends, which lost 2 bases and 5 bases, there was a span of 9 bases. This CDR3 region has 13 residues. CDR3 in amino acids: CASSPSRDETQYF. In DNA form, the CDR3 reads TGTGCCAGCTCACCATCTAGGGACGAGACCCAGTACTTC. The variable domain in full, completed from reference TRBV18 and TRBJ2-5, reads NAGVMQNPRHLVRRRGQEARLRCSPMKGHSHVYWYRQLPEEGLKFMVYLQKENIIDESGMPKERFSAEFPKEGPSILRIQQVVRGDSAAYFCASSPSRDETQYFGPGTRLLVL.

This clonotype has more than one count but fewer than ten. The DNA for the CDR3 is TGTGCCAGCAGCCCCGAGGGACAGCGAATCTCCTACGAGCAGTACTTC. It yields the protein CASSPEGQRISYEQYF. The genes are TRBV5-6 and TRBJ2-7; 7 positions match TRBD1. The CDR3 consists of 16 residues. With 4 bases clipped from V and 0 bases from J, the junction kept 10 bases outside the gene matches. Looked up from germline, CDR1 is SGHDT and CDR2 is YYEEEE.

This clonotype was counted only a few times. The chain employs TRBV4-2 and TRBJ2-7, with a weak D call TRBD2 (6 bases). V was trimmed by 3 bases and J by 6 bases, leaving 27 bases between them. The CDR3 consists of 18 residues. The germline CDR1 and CDR2 sequences are LGHNA and YNFKEQ. The chain's CDR3 is CASSQAGRRDFGRGEQYF. CDR3 DNA: TGTGCCAGCAGCCAGGCGGGGAGAAGGGACTTTGGACGTGGCGAGCAGTACTTC.

This clonotype was picked up a small number of times. The chain carries TRBV10-3 and TRBJ2-2, with D possibly matching TRBD1 (7 bases). In germline, CDR1 is ENHRY, CDR2 SYGVKD. This CDR3 is 14 amino acids long. Trimming left V 10 bases short and J 6 bases short, with 18 bases between. DNA for the CDR3: TGTGCCACCGGCCCCAGGGGGGACCCCGGGGAGCTGTTTTTT. Translating gives CATGPRGDPGELFF.

The genes are TRBV5-6 and TRBJ2-2, with TRBD1 matching over 11 bases. The germline gives CDR1 SGHDT, CDR2 YYEEEE. This CDR3 region has 15 residues. The V gene end was trimmed by 7 bases and the J gene end by 7 bases; junction bases not matched to a gene: 9. The CDR3 is CASSLGQGAGGELFF. CDR3 nucleotide sequence: TGTGCCAGCTCCCTAGGACAGGGGGCTGGCGGGGAGCTGTTTTTT. The whole variable domain, remainder taken from reference TRBV5-6 and TRBJ2-2, is DAGVTQSPTHLIKTRGQQVTLRCSPKSGHDTVSWYQQALGQGPQFIFQYYEEEERQRGNFPDRFSGHQFPNYSSELNVNALLLGDSALYLCASSLGQGAGGELFFGEGSRLTVL.

This clonotype was seen repeatedly, ten times or more. V and J are TRBV7-9 and TRBJ2-1; 12 bases line up with TRBD2. There are 14 residues in the CDR3. Per the germline V gene, CDR1 is SEHNR and CDR2 is FQNEAQ (reference sequence). V shed 5 bases, J shed 9 bases, and the junction held 5 bases outside the gene matches. The CDR3 is CASSASGGATEQFF. CDR3 sequence (DNA): TGTGCCAGCAGCGCTAGCGGGGGGGCGACTGAGCAGTTCTTC. Complete variable domain (other parts from reference TRBV7-9 and TRBJ2-1): DTGVSQNPRHKITKRGQNVTFRCDPISEHNRLYWYRQTLGQGPEFLTYFQNEAQLEKSRLLSDRFSAERPKGSFSTLEIQRTEQGDSAMYLCASSASGGATEQFFGPGTRLTVL.

This chain links TRBV7-2 with TRBJ2-1; D unresolved. Trimming took 6 bases from V and 9 from J, leaving 24 bases between them. Germline V lookup: CDR1 SGHTA, CDR2 FQGNSA. The CDR3 has 16 residues. The CDR3 loop reads CASRLRIQRSLGEQFF. The DNA for the CDR3 is TGTGCCAGCAGACTCCGGATTCAAAGGTCGTTGGGTGAGCAGTTCTTC.

The rearrangement joins TRBV5-5 to TRBJ1-5; D not resolved. This CDR3 has 15 residues. CDR1 and CDR2 from the germline V gene are SGHKS and YYEKEE (reference sequence). V shed 2 bases and J shed 0 bases, with 9 bases lying between them. CDR3 protein: CASSFNGLSNQPQHF. In nucleotides, the CDR3 is TGTGCCAGCAGCTTCAATGGACTTAGCAATCAGCCCCAGCATTTT.

This clonotype was seen ten or more times. The V call is TRBV12-3 or TRBV12-4, the J call TRBJ2-3; D is possibly TRBD1 (6 bases). The CDR3 contains 17 residues. Trimming took off 3 bases at V and 2 bases at J, with 18 bases between the two ends. DNA of the CDR3: TGTGCCAGCAGTTTCTTAAAAATCAGGGGTTCCACAGATACGCAGTATTTT. Encoded protein: CASSFLKIRGSTDTQYF.

The chain has TRBV5-6 and TRBJ2-5; 12 nucleotides line up with TRBD2. This CDR3 contains 16 residues. From germline, CDR1 is SGHDT and CDR2 YYEEEE. Trimming took 1 base from V and 0 from J; bases not matched to a gene: 1. CDR3: CASSLRTSGDQETQYF. The DNA for the CDR3 is TGTGCCAGCAGCTTGAGGACTAGCGGGGACCAAGAGACCCAGTACTTC.

CDR3 protein: CSVDSGLKETQYF. The CDR3 bases are TGCAGCGTGGACAGCGGGCTCAAAGAGACCCAGTACTTC. The chain uses TRBV29-1 and TRBJ2-5; either TRBD1 or TRBD2 may supply D (6 bases each). V lost 6 bases, J lost 3 bases, and 14 bases lay in between. CDR3 length: 13 residues. Germline assignment: CDR1 SQVTM and CDR2 ANQGSEA. Full variable domain (remainder filled in from reference TRBV29-1 and TRBJ2-5): SAVISQKPSRDICQRGTSLTIQCQVDSQVTMMFWYRQQPGQSLTLIATANQGSEATYESGFVIDKFPISRPNLTFSTLTVSNMSPEDSSIYLCSVDSGLKETQYFGPGTRLLVL.

This clonotype has only a few counts. J is TRBJ2-1 and V is TRBV20-1; D is perhaps TRBD2 (5 bases). Trimming left V 7 bases short and J 2 bases short, with 12 bases between. The length of the CDR3 is 13 residues. Looked up from germline, CDR1 is DFQATT and CDR2 is SNEGSKA (reference sequence). CDR3 sequence reads: CSGLASTYNEQFF. Here the CDR3 DNA reads TGCAGTGGTCTAGCTTCCACCTACAATGAGCAGTTCTTC.